These 15 T cell receptor beta chains originate from one sample sequenced in a study of shared T cell receptors in the human thymus. The method was immunoSEQ multiplex PCR; TCRdb's version includes in-frame clones alone and lacks a portion of them. This sample carries hundreds of thousands of clones, around 87% of them seen once, and the ten largest clones take about 0.0094%. This same sample was also taken into another study, of human thymus T cells.

Sequenced: thymocytes. The receptors here all came from a boy under two years old with a congenital heart defect.

The chain has TRBV4-3 and TRBJ1-1; TRBD1 matches at 8 bases. The CDR3 contains 17 residues. Trimming removed 2 bases from V and 1 base from J; junction bases left unmatched: 9. Germline V gives CDR1 LGHNA, CDR2 YSLEER. The CDR3 region is CASSQLPGTGSNTEAFF. The CDR3 nucleotides are TGCGCCAGCAGCCAACTGCCCGGGACAGGTTCGAACACTGAAGCTTTCTTT.

V and J are TRBV2 and TRBJ2-3; possible D gene TRBD1, 6 bases. The CDR3 length is 15 residues. Germline loops: CDR1 SNHLY, CDR2 FYNNEI. V lost 2 bases and J lost 2, with 11 bases in between. The CDR3 DNA reads as TGTGCCAGCAGTGAACAGGGGCTTCTCACAGATACGCAGTATTTT. This sequence encodes CASSEQGLLTDTQYF.

The chain combines TRBV7-9 with TRBJ2-1; possibly TRBD2 for D (5 bases). CDR1 and CDR2 (germline): SEHNR, FQNEAQ (reference sequence). V was shortened by 4 bases and J by 2 bases, with 18 bases between the two germline ends. The CDR3 runs to 17 residues. The CDR3 spells CASSSTRTSGTYNEQFF. In DNA form, the CDR3 reads TGTGCCAGCAGCTCCACTCGGACTTCTGGGACCTACAATGAGCAGTTCTTC.

V usage is TRBV11-2 and J usage is TRBJ1-1; TRBD1 might be the D (5 bases). This CDR3 is built from 15 residues. Trimming took 3 bases from V and 1 from J, leaving 12 bases between them. The germline V gene has CDR1 SGHAT and CDR2 FQNNGV. CDR3 DNA: TGTGCCAGCAGCTTCTGGGGGGGATCGAACACTGAAGCTTTCTTT. It codes for CASSFWGGSNTEAFF.

This chain connects TRBV2 to TRBJ2-3; 11 bases are shared with TRBD2. The CDR3 runs 19 residues. CDR1 and CDR2 (germline): SNHLY, FYNNEI. V shed 4 bases, J shed 4 bases, and the junction held 16 bases outside the gene matches. CDR3 bases: TGTGCCAGCAGTGTTATAGCGGGGGGGCCAGGGTTGTTTTCAGATACGCAGTATTTT. Protein product: CASSVIAGGPGLFSDTQYF.

J is TRBJ2-5 and V is TRBV2, with 7 bases matching TRBD1. Germline loops: CDR1 SNHLY, CDR2 FYNNEI. This CDR3 is 14 amino acids long. V shed 5 bases and J 2 bases; nucleotides not matched to a gene: 5. Written as DNA, the CDR3 is TGTGCCAGCAGTCGGGACAGTACTCAAGAGACCCAGTACTTC. Amino acids: CASSRDSTQETQYF.

The chain couples TRBV7-2 to TRBJ1-5, with TRBD1 as a possible D gene (5 bases). Germline CDR1 is SGHTA and CDR2 is FQGNSA. V lost 1 base, J lost 3 bases, and 10 bases lay in between. This CDR3 is 15 amino acids long. CDR3 nucleotides: TGTGCCAGCAGCTTAGGGGCAGGGATCAATCAGCCCCAGCATTTT. Its translation: CASSLGAGINQPQHF.

V and J are TRBV27 and TRBJ1-1; perhaps TRBD1 as D (5 bases). Germline V gene lookup returns CDR1 MNHEY and CDR2 SMNVEV (reference sequence). The CDR3 spans 15 residues. Trimming removed 0 bases at V and 4 bases at J, with 12 bases between. CDR3: CASSLSGGWITEAFF. CDR3 nucleotides: TGTGCCAGCAGTTTATCCGGGGGTTGGATCACTGAAGCTTTCTTT.

The chain combines TRBV28 with TRBJ2-7; TRBD1 matches at 10 bases. Germline assignment: CDR1 MDHEN and CDR2 SYDVKM. There are 20 residues in the CDR3. With 3 bases clipped from V and 5 bases from J, the junction kept 22 bases outside the gene matches. Here the CDR3 reads CASSFFALSTPGQGFNEQYF. The CDR3 DNA reads TGTGCCAGCAGTTTTTTTGCTTTGTCTACGCCGGGACAGGGGTTCAACGAGCAGTACTTC.

J is TRBJ1-5 and V is TRBV15, with 7 nucleotides matching TRBD1. J lost 2 bases, V lost 0 bases, and 13 bases had no gene match. CDR1 and CDR2 (germline): LNHNV, YYDKDF (reference sequence). The CDR3 covers 19 residues. The CDR3 coding sequence is TGTGCCACCAGCAGAGATCGGAACAGGGGTGGCTTGGGCAATCAGCCCCAGCATTTT. Translating gives CATSRDRNRGGLGNQPQHF.

The chain carries TRBV7-8 and TRBJ1-6, with 12 bases aligning to TRBD1. Germline CDR1 is SGHVS and CDR2 is FQNEAQ. This CDR3 is 16 amino acids long. V shed 0 bases, J shed 9 bases, and the junction held 3 bases outside the gene matches. The CDR3 spells CASSLAGQGAFSPLHF. CDR3 sequence (DNA): TGTGCCAGCAGCTTAGCGGGACAGGGGGCCTTTTCACCCCTCCACTTT.

The gene calls are TRBV27 and TRBJ1-1, with 10 positions matching TRBD1. CDR1 and CDR2 (germline): MNHEY, SMNVEV (reference sequence). V gave up 6 bases and J gave up 1 base; unmatched junction bases: 14. The CDR3 has 18 amino acids. CDR3 nucleotides: TGTGCCAGCAGCCCAAGAGGGACAGGGGTTAGACGGAACACTGAAGCTTTCTTT. This encodes CASSPRGTGVRRNTEAFF.

This chain links TRBV14 with TRBJ1-6; maybe TRBD1 (6 bases). This CDR3 has 16 amino acids. Germline V gene sequence: CDR1 SGHDN, CDR2 FVKESK. V lost 0 bases to trimming and J lost 2 bases, with 8 bases between them. The CDR3 protein is CASSQEGHPYNSPLHF. CDR3 bases: TGTGCCAGCAGCCAAGAGGGACATCCCTATAATTCACCCCTCCACTTT.

The chain employs TRBV14 and TRBJ2-7, with 11 bases that match TRBD2. The CDR3 contains 18 residues. Per the germline V gene, CDR1 is SGHDN and CDR2 is FVKESK. V trimming: 2 bases; J trimming: 5 bases; junction bases outside the gene matches: 14. The CDR3: CASSQTLAGGSPGHEQYF. The CDR3 DNA follows: TGTGCCAGCAGCCAAACCCTAGCGGGAGGATCACCGGGTCACGAGCAGTACTTC.

J is TRBJ1-1 and V is TRBV15; the D gene is possibly TRBD1 (5 bases). The length of the CDR3 is 15 residues. V dropped 0 bases and J dropped 5 bases, with 13 bases sitting between them. Germline V gene lookup returns CDR1 LNHNV and CDR2 YYDKDF (reference sequence). CDR3: CATSRDSRGSTEAFF. The CDR3 DNA follows: TGTGCCACCAGCAGAGATAGTAGGGGATCGACTGAAGCTTTCTTT.